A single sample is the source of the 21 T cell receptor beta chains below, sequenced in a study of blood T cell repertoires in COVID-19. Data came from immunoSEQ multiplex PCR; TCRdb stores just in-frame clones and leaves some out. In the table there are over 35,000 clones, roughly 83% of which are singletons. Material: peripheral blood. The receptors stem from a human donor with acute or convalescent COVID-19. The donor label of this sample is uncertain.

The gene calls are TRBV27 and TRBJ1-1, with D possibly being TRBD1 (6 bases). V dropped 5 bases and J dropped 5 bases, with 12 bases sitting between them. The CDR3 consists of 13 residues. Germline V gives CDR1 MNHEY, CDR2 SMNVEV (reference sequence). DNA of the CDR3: TGTGCCAGCAGTCCTCACGACAGGACTGAAGCTTTCTTT. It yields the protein CASSPHDRTEAFF.

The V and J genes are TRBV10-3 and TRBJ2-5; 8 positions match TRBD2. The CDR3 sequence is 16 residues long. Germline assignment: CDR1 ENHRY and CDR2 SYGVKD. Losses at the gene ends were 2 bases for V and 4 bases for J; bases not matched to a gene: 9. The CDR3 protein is CAISEPGPGGPETQYF. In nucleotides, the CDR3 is TGTGCCATCAGTGAGCCAGGCCCGGGGGGGCCAGAGACCCAGTACTTC.

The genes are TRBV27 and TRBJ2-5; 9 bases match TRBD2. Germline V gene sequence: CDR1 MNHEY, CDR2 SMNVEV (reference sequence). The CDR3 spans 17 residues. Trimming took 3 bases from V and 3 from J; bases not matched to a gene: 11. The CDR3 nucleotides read TGTGCCAGCAGTTTGGGCTATGGGCTAGCGGGGAAAGAGACCCAGTACTTC. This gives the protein CASSLGYGLAGKETQYF.

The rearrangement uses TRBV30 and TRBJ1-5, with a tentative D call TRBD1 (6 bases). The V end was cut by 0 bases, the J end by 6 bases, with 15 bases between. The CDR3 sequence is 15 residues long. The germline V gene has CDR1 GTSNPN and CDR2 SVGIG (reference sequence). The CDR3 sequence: CAWSVRSGDGQPQHF. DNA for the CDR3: TGTGCCTGGAGTGTAAGGTCAGGGGACGGTCAGCCCCAGCATTTT.

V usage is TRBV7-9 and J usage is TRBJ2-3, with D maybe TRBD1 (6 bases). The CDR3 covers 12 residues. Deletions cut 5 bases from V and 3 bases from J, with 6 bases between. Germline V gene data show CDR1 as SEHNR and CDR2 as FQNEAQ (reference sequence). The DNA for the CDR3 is TGTGCCAGCAGCCAGGGGACAGATACGCAGTATTTT. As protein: CASSQGTDTQYF.

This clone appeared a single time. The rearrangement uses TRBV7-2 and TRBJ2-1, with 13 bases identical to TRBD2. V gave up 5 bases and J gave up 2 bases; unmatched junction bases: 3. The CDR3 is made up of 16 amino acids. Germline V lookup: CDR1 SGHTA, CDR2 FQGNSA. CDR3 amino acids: CASSLGLAGPYNEQFF. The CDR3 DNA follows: TGTGCCAGCAGCCTGGGACTAGCGGGACCCTACAATGAGCAGTTCTTC.

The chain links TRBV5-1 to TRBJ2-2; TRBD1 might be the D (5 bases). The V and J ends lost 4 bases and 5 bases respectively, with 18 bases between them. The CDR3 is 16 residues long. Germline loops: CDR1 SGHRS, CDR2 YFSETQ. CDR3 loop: CASSPSRVLGTGELFF. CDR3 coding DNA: TGCGCCAGCAGCCCTTCCAGGGTCCTCGGAACCGGGGAGCTGTTTTTT.

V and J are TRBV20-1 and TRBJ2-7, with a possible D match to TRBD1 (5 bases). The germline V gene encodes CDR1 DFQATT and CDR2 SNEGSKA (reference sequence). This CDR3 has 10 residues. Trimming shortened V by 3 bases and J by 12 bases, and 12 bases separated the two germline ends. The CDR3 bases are TGCAGTGCTAGGGACAAGCTCCCGTACTTC. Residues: CSARDKLPYF.

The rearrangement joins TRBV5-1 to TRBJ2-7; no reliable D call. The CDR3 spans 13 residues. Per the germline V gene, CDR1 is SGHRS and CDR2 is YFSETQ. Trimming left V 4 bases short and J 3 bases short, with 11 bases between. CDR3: CASSQTTSYEQYF. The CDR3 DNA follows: TGCGCCAGCAGCCAAACTACAAGCTACGAGCAGTACTTC.

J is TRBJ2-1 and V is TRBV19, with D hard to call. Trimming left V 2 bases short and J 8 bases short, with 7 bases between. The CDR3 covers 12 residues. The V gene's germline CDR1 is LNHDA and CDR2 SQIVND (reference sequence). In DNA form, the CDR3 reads TGTGCCAGTAGTATATTCGGTGATGAGCAGTTCTTC. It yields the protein CASSIFGDEQFF.

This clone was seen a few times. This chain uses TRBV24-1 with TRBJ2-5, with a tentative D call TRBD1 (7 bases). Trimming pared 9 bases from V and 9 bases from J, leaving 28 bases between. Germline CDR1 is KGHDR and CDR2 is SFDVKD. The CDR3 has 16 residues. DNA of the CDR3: TGTGCCACCTCCAGCGGTGGGGGGACAGTCTTTGCGGCCCAGTACTTC. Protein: CATSSGGGTVFAAQYF.

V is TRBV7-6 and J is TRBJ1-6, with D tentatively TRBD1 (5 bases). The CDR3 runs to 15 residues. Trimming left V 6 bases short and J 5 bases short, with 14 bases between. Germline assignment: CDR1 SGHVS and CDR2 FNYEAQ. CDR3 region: CASSLGPGDNSPLHF. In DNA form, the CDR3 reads TGTGCCAGCAGTCTTGGGCCGGGGGATAATTCACCCCTCCACTTT.

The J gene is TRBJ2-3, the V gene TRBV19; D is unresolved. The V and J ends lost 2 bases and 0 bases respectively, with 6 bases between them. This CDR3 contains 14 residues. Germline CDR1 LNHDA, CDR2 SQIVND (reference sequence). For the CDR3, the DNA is TGTGCCAGTAGTATATCCCCTAGCACAGATACGCAGTATTTT. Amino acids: CASSISPSTDTQYF.

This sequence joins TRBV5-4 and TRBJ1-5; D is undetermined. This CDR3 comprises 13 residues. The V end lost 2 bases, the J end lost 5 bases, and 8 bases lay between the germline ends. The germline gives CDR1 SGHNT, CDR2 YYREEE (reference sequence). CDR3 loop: CASSFGEHQPQHF. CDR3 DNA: TGTGCCAGCAGCTTCGGGGAGCATCAGCCCCAGCATTTT.

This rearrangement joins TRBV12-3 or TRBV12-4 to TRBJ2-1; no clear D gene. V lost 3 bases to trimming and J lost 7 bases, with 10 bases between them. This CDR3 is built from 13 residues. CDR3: CASSLGTQNEQFF. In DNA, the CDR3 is TGTGCCAGCAGTTTGGGCACCCAGAATGAGCAGTTCTTC.

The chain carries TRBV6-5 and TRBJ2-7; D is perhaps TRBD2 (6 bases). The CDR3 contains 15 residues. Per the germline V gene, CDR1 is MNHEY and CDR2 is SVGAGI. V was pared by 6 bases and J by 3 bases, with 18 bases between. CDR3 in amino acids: CASRRTGLNDYEQYF. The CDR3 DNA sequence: TGTGCCAGCAGGCGAACGGGACTCAATGACTACGAGCAGTACTTC.

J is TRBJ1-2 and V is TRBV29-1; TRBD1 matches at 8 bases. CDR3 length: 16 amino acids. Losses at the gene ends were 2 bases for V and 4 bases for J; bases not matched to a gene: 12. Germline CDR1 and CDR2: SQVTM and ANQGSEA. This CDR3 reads CSVENPSGGLTYGYTF. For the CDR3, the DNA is TGCAGCGTTGAAAACCCCTCAGGGGGCTTGACCTATGGCTACACCTTC.

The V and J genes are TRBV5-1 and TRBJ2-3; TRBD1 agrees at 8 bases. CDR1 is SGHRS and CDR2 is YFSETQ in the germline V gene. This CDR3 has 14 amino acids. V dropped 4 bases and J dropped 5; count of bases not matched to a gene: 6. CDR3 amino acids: CASSIGQGKDTQYF. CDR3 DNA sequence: TGCGCCAGCAGCATCGGACAGGGTAAAGATACGCAGTATTTT.

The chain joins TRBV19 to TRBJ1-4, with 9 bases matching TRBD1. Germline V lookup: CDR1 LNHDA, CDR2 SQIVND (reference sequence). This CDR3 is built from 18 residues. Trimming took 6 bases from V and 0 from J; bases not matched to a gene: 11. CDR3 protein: CASSPRGGQGSTNEKLFF. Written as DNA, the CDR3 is TGTGCCAGTAGCCCTCGCGGGGGACAGGGCTCAACTAATGAAAAACTGTTTTTT.

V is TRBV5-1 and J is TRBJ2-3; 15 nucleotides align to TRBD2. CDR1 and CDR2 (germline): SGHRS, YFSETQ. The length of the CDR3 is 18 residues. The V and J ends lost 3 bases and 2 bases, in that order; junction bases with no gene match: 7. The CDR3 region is CASSSGTSGRRSTDTQYF. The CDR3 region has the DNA TGCGCCAGCAGCTCCGGGACTAGCGGGAGGCGGTCCACAGATACGCAGTATTTT.

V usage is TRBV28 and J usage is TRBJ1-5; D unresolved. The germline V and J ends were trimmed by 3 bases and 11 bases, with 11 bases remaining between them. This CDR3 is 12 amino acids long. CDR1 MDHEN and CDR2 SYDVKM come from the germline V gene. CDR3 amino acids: CASSFVGSTQHF. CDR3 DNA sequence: TGTGCCAGCAGTTTTGTCGGTTCAACCCAGCATTTT.